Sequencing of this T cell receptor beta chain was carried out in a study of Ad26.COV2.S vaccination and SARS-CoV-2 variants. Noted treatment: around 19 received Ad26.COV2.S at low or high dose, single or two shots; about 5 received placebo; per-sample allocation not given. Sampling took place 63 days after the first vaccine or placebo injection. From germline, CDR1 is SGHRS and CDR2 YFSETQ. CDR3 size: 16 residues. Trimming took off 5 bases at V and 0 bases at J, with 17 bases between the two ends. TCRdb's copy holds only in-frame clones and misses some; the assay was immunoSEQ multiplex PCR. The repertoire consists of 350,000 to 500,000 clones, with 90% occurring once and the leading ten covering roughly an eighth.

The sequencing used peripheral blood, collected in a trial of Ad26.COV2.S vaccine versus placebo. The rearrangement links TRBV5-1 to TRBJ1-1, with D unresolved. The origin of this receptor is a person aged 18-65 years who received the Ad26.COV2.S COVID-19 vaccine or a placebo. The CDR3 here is CASRLNGEGMNTEAFF. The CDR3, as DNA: TGCGCCAGCAGGCTGAATGGGGAGGGCATGAACACTGAAGCTTTCTTT.